These T cell receptor beta chains were read from a single sample in a study of blood T cell repertoires in COVID-19. Data came from immunoSEQ multiplex PCR; TCRdb stores just in-frame clones and leaves some out. The sample records about 170,000 clones, more than 65% being singletons. The sequenced material came from peripheral blood. The receptors were sampled from a man between 65 and 80 years old with active or convalescent COVID-19. CDR3s include the opening cysteine and the closing phenylalanine or tryptophan. The D gene is left open where the match is weak. For some rows the clone size is stated as once, few or many, or as a class when expanded; others skip it.

TRBJ2-5 | . | . | TRBV5-4 | CASSFSGEETQYF | TGTGCCAGCAGCTTTTCCGGGGAAGAGACCCAGTACTTC
TRBJ1-2 | TRBD1 | . | TRBV5-1 | CASSPGQGASGYTF | TGCGCCAGCAGCCCGGGACAGGGGGCTTCCGGCTACACCTTC
TRBJ2-7 | . | . | TRBV29-1 | CSVRRGADSYEQYF | TGCAGCGTGCGGCGGGGAGCTGATTCCTACGAGCAGTACTTC
TRBJ2-4 | TRBD1 | . | TRBV9 | CASSEGQGSKNIQYF | TGTGCCAGCAGCGAGGGACAGGGTTCCAAAAACATTCAGTACTTC
TRBJ1-6 | . | . | TRBV18 | CASSLAGQNPYSPLHF | TGTGCCAGCTCACTAGCTGGACAGAACCCATATTCACCCCTCCACTTT
TRBJ1-2 | . | few | TRBV5-8 | CASSLEGTRGYTF | TGTGCCAGCAGCTTGGAGGGGACTCGTGGCTACACCTTC
TRBJ1-2 | TRBD1 | . | TRBV5-6 | CASSIRDRVDGYTF | TGTGCCAGCAGCATACGGGACAGGGTTGATGGCTACACCTTC
TRBJ1-1 | . | . | TRBV6-2/TRBV6-3 | CASSYPRGLGGEAFF | TGTGCCAGCAGTTACCCTCGGGGCCTGGGGGGTGAAGCTTTCTTT
TRBJ2-2 | TRBD1 | . | TRBV23-1 | CASLWAGGPGELFF | TGCGCCAGCCTCTGGGCAGGGGGACCCGGGGAGCTGTTTTTT
TRBJ1-5 | . | . | TRBV30 | CAWSQQGYSNQPQHF | TGTGCCTGGAGTCAACAGGGATATAGCAATCAGCCCCAGCATTTT
TRBJ1-1 | . | once | TRBV7-2 | CASSLNRWTEAFF | TGTGCCAGCAGCTTAAACAGATGGACTGAAGCTTTCTTT
TRBJ2-2 | TRBD1 | . | TRBV7-9 | CASSPGTGEPGELFF | TGTGCCAGCAGCCCCGGGACAGGGGAGCCCGGGGAGCTGTTTTTT
TRBJ2-1 | . | . | TRBV10-2 | CASRDMSRGNEQFF | TGCGCCAGCAGGGACATGAGCAGGGGCAATGAGCAGTTCTTC
TRBJ2-3 | TRBD2 | . | TRBV9 | CASSVASGTVTDTQYF | TGTGCCAGCAGCGTAGCTAGCGGGACCGTCACAGATACGCAGTATTTT
TRBJ2-7 | TRBD1 | . | TRBV27 | CASSPRQGVYEQYF | TGTGCCAGCAGTCCGAGACAGGGGGTGTACGAGCAGTACTTC
TRBJ2-7 | TRBD1 | . | TRBV5-1 | CASSPLGQGNSLEQYF | TGCGCCAGCAGCCCCTTGGGACAGGGGAACTCTCTCGAGCAGTACTTC
TRBJ2-7 | . | . | TRBV2 | CASSGSTAAEQYF | TGTGCCAGCAGTGGATCCACAGCGGCTGAGCAGTACTTC
TRBJ1-5 | . | . | TRBV19 | CATHHLKSNQPQHF | TGTGCCACGCACCATCTAAAAAGCAATCAGCCCCAGCATTTT
TRBJ1-4 | . | few | TRBV5-1 | CASSSAYRGLELFF | TGCGCCAGCAGCAGCGCCTATCGAGGGCTGGAACTGTTTTTT
TRBJ2-7 | TRBD2 | . | TRBV9 | CASSPGGRGYEQYF | TGTGCCAGCAGCCCGGGGGGACGGGGTTACGAGCAGTACTTC
TRBJ1-4 | . | . | TRBV15 | CATSGPPTHFATNEKLFF | TGTGCCACCAGCGGCCCCCCGACACACTTTGCAACTAATGAAAAACTGTTTTTT
TRBJ2-1 | TRBD2 | . | TRBV3-1/TRBV3-2 | CASTGGLANNEQFF | TGTGCCTCAACGGGGGGACTAGCGAACAATGAGCAGTTCTTC
TRBJ1-2 | TRBD1 | . | TRBV12-3/TRBV12-4 | CASSPDRDYGYTF | TGTGCCAGCAGCCCGGACAGGGACTATGGCTACACCTTC
TRBJ1-3 | . | . | TRBV5-5 | CASSFNRPSSGNTIYF | TGTGCCAGCAGCTTTAACAGACCCAGCTCTGGAAACACCATATATTTT
TRBJ2-1 | TRBD2 | . | TRBV5-4 | CASSRGGAGGSSYNEQFF | TGTGCCAGCAGCCGTGGAGGAGCGGGGGGTTCCTCCTACAATGAGCAGTTCTTC
TRBJ2-7 | . | . | TRBV20-1 | CSASGRGSSSYEQYF | TGCAGTGCTAGTGGACGGGGATCTAGCTCCTACGAGCAGTACTTC
TRBJ1-2 | . | . | TRBV11-2 | CASSFLGYTGGYTF | TGTGCCAGCAGCTTTCTAGGGTATACGGGGGGCTACACCTTC